Listed here are 9 T cell receptor beta chains from one sample, sequenced in a study of blood T cell repertoires in COVID-19. Clones were read by immunoSEQ multiplex PCR, and TCRdb kept only the in-frame ones, dropping some. The table records some 250,000 clones, around nine tenths of them present only once. Input material: peripheral blood. These receptors were taken from a woman aged 60-75 years with COVID-19, enrolled during active disease.

CDR3 amino acids: CASSQVEGLAGNEQFF. CDR3 DNA sequence: TGCGCCAGCAGCCAAGTAGAAGGACTAGCGGGCAATGAGCAGTTCTTC. V is TRBV4-1 and J is TRBJ2-1; 11 bases are a match to TRBD2. J was trimmed by 6 bases and V by 1 base; bases with no gene match: 5. This CDR3 has 16 residues. Per the germline V gene, CDR1 is MGHRA and CDR2 is YSYEKL.

The DNA for the CDR3 is TGTGCCAGCAGTCCACGAGGGTACGGGGCCAACGTCCTGACTTTC. It specifies CASSPRGYGANVLTF. This chain links TRBV28 with TRBJ2-6; a weak D match, TRBD2 (5 bases). CDR1 is MDHEN, CDR2 SYDVKM, per germline. This CDR3 contains 15 residues. Trimming cost V 5 bases and J 4 bases, with 12 bases left between them.

The chain uses TRBV14 and TRBJ1-6, with D hard to call. The CDR3 spans 15 residues. Germline V gene data show CDR1 as SGHDN and CDR2 as FVKESK. Trimming cost V 3 bases and J 5 bases, with 11 bases left between them. CDR3 loop: CASSHLLSDNSPLHF. The CDR3 bases are TGTGCCAGCAGCCATCTTCTCAGTGATAATTCACCCCTCCACTTT.

Ten or more counts support this clone. The chain employs TRBV6-2 or TRBV6-3 and TRBJ2-3, with 12 nucleotides matching TRBD2. The CDR3 contains 15 residues. CDR1 is MNHEY, CDR2 SVGEGT, per germline. V was pared by 4 bases and J by 5 bases, with 4 bases of the junction left unmatched. CDR3 in DNA: TGTGCCAGCAGTTCCGGACTAGCGGGAAGAGATACGCAGTATTTT. Its protein product is CASSSGLAGRDTQYF.

This clone was found once. The chain links TRBV4-1 to TRBJ2-1; D gene ambiguous. Trimming stripped 1 base from V and 6 bases from J, with 10 bases between. Germline V lookup: CDR1 MGHRA, CDR2 YSYEKL. The CDR3 runs to 14 residues. The CDR3 sequence is CASSQGFRSNEQFF. The DNA for the CDR3 is TGCGCCAGCAGCCAAGGGTTTCGTAGCAATGAGCAGTTCTTC.

The chain is built from TRBV4-3 and TRBJ1-3, with TRBD1 identical over 7 bases. The V gene's germline CDR1 is LGHNA and CDR2 YSLEER. The CDR3 loop spans 16 amino acids. After removal of 1 base from V and 0 bases from J, the junction contained 3 bases not matched to a gene. CDR3 sequence: CASSQGTGLSGNTIYF. For the CDR3, the DNA is TGCGCCAGCAGCCAAGGGACAGGCCTCTCTGGAAACACCATATATTTT.

V is TRBV7-2 and J is TRBJ2-2; possible D gene TRBD1, 6 bases. The V and J ends lost 0 bases and 5 bases respectively, with 10 bases between them. Germline CDR1 is SGHTA and CDR2 is FQGNSA. This CDR3 region has 15 residues. This CDR3 reads CASSLAGALTGELFF. Here the CDR3 DNA reads TGTGCCAGCAGCTTAGCGGGGGCTCTAACCGGGGAGCTGTTTTTT.

This chain joins TRBV4-1 and TRBJ1-4; 9 nucleotides line up with TRBD1. Germline V gene sequence: CDR1 MGHRA, CDR2 YSYEKL. With 3 bases clipped from V and 5 bases from J, the junction kept 4 bases outside the gene matches. This CDR3 contains 15 residues. CDR3: CASSQSGTGNEKLFF. The CDR3 DNA follows: TGCGCCAGCAGCCAGTCCGGGACAGGGAATGAAAAACTGTTTTTT.

The rearrangement joins TRBV30 to TRBJ1-5, with 8 positions matching TRBD1. The CDR3 length is 13 residues. The V gene's germline CDR1 is GTSNPN and CDR2 SVGIG (reference sequence). V trimming: 5 bases; J trimming: 4 bases; junction bases outside the gene matches: 4. This CDR3 is CAWGQGPNQPQHF. The CDR3 DNA sequence: TGTGCCTGGGGACAGGGCCCAAATCAGCCCCAGCATTTT.